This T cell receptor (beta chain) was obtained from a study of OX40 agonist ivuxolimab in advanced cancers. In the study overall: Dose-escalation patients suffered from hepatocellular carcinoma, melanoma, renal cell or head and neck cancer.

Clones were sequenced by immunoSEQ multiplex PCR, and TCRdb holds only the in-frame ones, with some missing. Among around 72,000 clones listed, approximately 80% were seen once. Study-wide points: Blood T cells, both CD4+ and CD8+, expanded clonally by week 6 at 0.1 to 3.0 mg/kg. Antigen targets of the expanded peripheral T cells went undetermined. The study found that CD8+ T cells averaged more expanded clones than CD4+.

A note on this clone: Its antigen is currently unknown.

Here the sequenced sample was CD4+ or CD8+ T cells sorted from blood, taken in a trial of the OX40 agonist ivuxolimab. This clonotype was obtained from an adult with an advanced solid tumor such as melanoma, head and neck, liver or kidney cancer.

The CDR3: CASSPPFSGADTQYF. Here the CDR3 DNA reads TGCGCCAGCAGCCCACCTTTTAGCGGGGCAGATACGCAGTATTTT. This chain connects TRBV4-1 to TRBJ2-3; 8 bases fit TRBD2. The V gene's germline CDR1 is MGHRA and CDR2 YSYEKL. V was pared by 4 bases and J by 4 bases, with 7 bases of the junction left unmatched. This CDR3 is 15 amino acids long.